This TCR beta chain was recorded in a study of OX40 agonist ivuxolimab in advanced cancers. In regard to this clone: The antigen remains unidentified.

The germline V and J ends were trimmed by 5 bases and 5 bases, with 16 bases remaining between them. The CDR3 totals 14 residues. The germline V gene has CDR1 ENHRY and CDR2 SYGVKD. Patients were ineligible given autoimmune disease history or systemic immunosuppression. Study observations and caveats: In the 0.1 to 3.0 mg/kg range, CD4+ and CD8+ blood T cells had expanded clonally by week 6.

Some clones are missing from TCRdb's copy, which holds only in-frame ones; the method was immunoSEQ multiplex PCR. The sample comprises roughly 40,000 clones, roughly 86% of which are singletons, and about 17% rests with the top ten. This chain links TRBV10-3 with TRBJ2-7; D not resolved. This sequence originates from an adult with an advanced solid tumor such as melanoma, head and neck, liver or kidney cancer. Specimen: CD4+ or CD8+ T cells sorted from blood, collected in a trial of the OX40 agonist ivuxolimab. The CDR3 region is CAISRWTVHDEQYF. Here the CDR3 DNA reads TGTGCCATCAGTAGATGGACGGTCCACGACGAGCAGTACTTC.